These 14 T cell receptor beta chains were all obtained from the same sample, sequenced in a study of cytomegalovirus exposure and HLA in healthy donors. The study ran its PCR with 60 Vbeta and 13 Jbeta primers. Profiled with immunoSEQ multiplex PCR; TCRdb holds only in-frame clones, not every one. The sample consists of 150,000 to 170,000 clones, about 68% of them appearing once. Sequenced sample: PBMCs. Receptor source: a man younger than 35 in good health and CMV-seronegative.

The gene calls are TRBV27 and TRBJ2-7; 8 bases match TRBD1. Germline loops: CDR1 MNHEY, CDR2 SMNVEV (reference sequence). The CDR3 is 15 residues long. The trim removed 6 bases at V and 3 bases at J, leaving 10 bases unmatched. This CDR3 is CASSEDRGPGYEQYF. The CDR3 DNA reads as TGTGCCAGCAGCGAAGACAGGGGCCCGGGCTACGAGCAGTACTTC.

DNA for the CDR3: TGTGCCAGCAGCTCTGGACAGATTAGCAATCAGCCCCAGCATTTT. Its translation: CASSSGQISNQPQHF. V gene TRBV5-8 combines with J gene TRBJ1-5; D is perhaps TRBD1 (6 bases). This CDR3 has 15 amino acids. The germline V gene encodes CDR1 SGHTS and CDR2 YDEGEE. V was shortened by 3 bases and J by 0 bases, with 10 bases between the two germline ends.

V usage is TRBV11-2 and J usage is TRBJ2-5; TRBD1 aligns across 7 bases. With 1 base clipped from V and 5 bases from J, the junction kept 4 bases outside the gene matches. There are 14 residues in the CDR3. Germline CDR1 SGHAT, CDR2 FQNNGV. The CDR3, as DNA: TGTGCCAGCAGCTTAGGAGGGGGCGGGGAGACCCAGTACTTC. It translates to CASSLGGGGETQYF. The whole variable domain, remainder taken from reference TRBV11-2 and TRBJ2-5, is EAGVAQSPRYKIIEKRQSVAFWCNPISGHATLYWYQQILGQGPKLLIQFQNNGVVDDSQLPKDRFSAERLKGVDSTLKIQPAKLEDSAVYLCASSLGGGGETQYFGPGTRLLVL.

The chain combines TRBV29-1 with TRBJ2-7; D is perhaps TRBD2 (6 bases). Germline V gives CDR1 SQVTM, CDR2 ANQGSEA. The V and J ends lost 3 bases and 5 bases respectively, with 11 bases between them. The length of the CDR3 is 12 residues. For the CDR3, the DNA is TGCAGCGTTGAGGGGGAGGCGGACGAGCAGTACTTC. This gives the protein CSVEGEADEQYF.

V usage is TRBV4-3 and J usage is TRBJ1-2; D remains ambiguous. Trimming took 0 bases from V and 5 from J, leaving 7 bases between them. This CDR3 has 13 residues. Germline CDR1 and CDR2: LGHNA and YSLEER. This chain's CDR3 is CASSQDAGYGYTF. The CDR3 nucleotides read TGCGCCAGCAGCCAAGATGCGGGGTATGGCTACACCTTC.

The V gene is TRBV10-3, the J gene TRBJ1-3; TRBD1 matches at 8 bases. CDR3 length: 16 amino acids. Trimming at V came to 3 bases and at J to 2 bases, leaving 6 bases not matched to a gene. CDR1 ENHRY and CDR2 SYGVKD come from the germline V gene. The chain's CDR3 is CAISDGQGGTGNTIYF. Written as DNA, the CDR3 is TGTGCCATCAGTGACGGACAGGGAGGGACTGGAAACACCATATATTTT.

The J gene is TRBJ1-3, the V gene TRBV9, with unresolved D. Germline loops: CDR1 SGDLS, CDR2 YYNGEE. V gave up 3 bases and J gave up 0 bases, with 16 bases separating them. CDR3 length: 17 residues. This CDR3 reads CASSAYTAAGSGNTIYF. CDR3 bases: TGTGCCAGCAGCGCCTATACAGCCGCCGGCTCTGGAAACACCATATATTTT.

The chain carries TRBV6-5 and TRBJ2-5, with D tentatively TRBD2 (6 bases). V was clipped by 0 bases and J by 4 bases, with 15 bases between them. CDR3 length: 16 amino acids. Germline CDR1 and CDR2: MNHEY and SVGAGI. CDR3 in amino acids: CASSYSGTIAAETQYF. CDR3 bases: TGTGCCAGCAGTTACTCTGGCACCATAGCGGCAGAGACCCAGTACTTC.

The chain is built from TRBV27 and TRBJ2-7, with TRBD2 matching over 7 bases. The length of the CDR3 is 14 residues. Germline CDR1 MNHEY, CDR2 SMNVEV (reference sequence). The ends lost 5 bases at V and 2 bases at J; junction bases unmatched: 6. CDR3 DNA: TGTGCCAGCAGTGGGGGGGGGAGCACCTACGAGCAGTACTTC. Translating gives CASSGGGSTYEQYF.

The chain is built from TRBV27 and TRBJ2-5; 9 bases agree with TRBD2. Matching the DNA end better, TRBJ2-7 makes the J call doubtful. The CDR3 is made up of 14 amino acids. The germline V gene has CDR1 MNHEY and CDR2 SMNVEV (reference sequence). The CDR3 reads CASSSSGMAYEQYF. The CDR3 nucleotides are TGTGCCAGCAGCTCTAGCGGGATGGCCTACGAGCAGTACTTC.

This sequence joins TRBV9 and TRBJ1-1; tentative D call: TRBD1 (6 bases). Trimming took 3 bases from V and 3 from J, leaving 12 bases between them. The germline V gene encodes CDR1 SGDLS and CDR2 YYNGEE. The CDR3 has 14 residues. The CDR3 sequence: CASSGPPGDTEAFF. CDR3 coding DNA: TGTGCCAGCAGCGGACCCCCAGGGGACACTGAAGCTTTCTTT.

V is TRBV9 and J is TRBJ1-4; no firm D call. V was trimmed by 3 bases and J by 5 bases, leaving 11 bases between them. The length of the CDR3 is 14 residues. Germline CDR1 is SGDLS and CDR2 is YYNGEE. CDR3 nucleotide sequence: TGTGCCAGCAGCGGGCAGGCGATGAATGAAAAACTGTTTTTT. Translated: CASSGQAMNEKLFF.

This rearrangement joins TRBV7-2 to TRBJ2-1; TRBD2 matches at 7 bases. Looked up from germline, CDR1 is SGHTA and CDR2 is FQGNSA. Trimming cost V 6 bases and J 4 bases; bases outside gene matches: 9. The CDR3 covers 15 residues. The CDR3, as DNA: TGTGCCAGCAGACCGGCTAGCGGAGTGTACAATGAGCAGTTCTTC. This gives the protein CASRPASGVYNEQFF. Based on the CDR3 plus reference TRBV7-2 and TRBJ2-1, the full variable domain is GAGVSQSPSNKVTEKGKDVELRCDPISGHTALYWYRQSLGQGLEFLIYFQGNSAPDKSGLPSDRFSAERTGGSVSTLTIQRTQQEDSAVYLCASRPASGVYNEQFFGPGTRLTVL.

This clone was observed once. V and J are TRBV27 and TRBJ1-2; the D gene is possibly TRBD1 (5 bases). In germline, CDR1 is MNHEY, CDR2 SMNVEV (reference sequence). Trimming shortened V by 6 bases and J by 5 bases, and 10 bases separated the two germline ends. The CDR3 is 12 amino acids. CDR3 DNA: TGTGCCAGCAGAGATCCAGGGTATGGCTACACCTTC. Its protein is CASRDPGYGYTF.